These 11 T cell receptor beta chains were sequenced from one sample in a study of identical twins. TCRdb processed the 5' RACE reads anew with MiXCR; each CDR3 protein has one entry. The table has roughly 1.6 million distinct CDR3 sequences, about 32% seen once. The sequencing sample was made of cord blood. The receptors stem from a newborn girl in good health.

The genes are TRBV28 and TRBJ2-7; D unresolved. Germline V CDR1 and CDR2: MDHEN, SYDVKM. V was shortened by 6 bases and J by 0 bases, with 9 bases between the two germline ends. There are 13 residues in the CDR3. CDR3 region: CASSYPNSYEQYF. CDR3 nucleotides: TGTGCCAGCAGCTACCCGAACTCCTACGAGCAGTACTTC.

The chain is built from TRBV20-1 and TRBJ2-7; TRBD2 matches 13 bases. The CDR3 has 17 amino acids. With V trimmed by 1 base and J by 2 bases, 8 bases remained unmatched. CDR1 DFQATT and CDR2 SNEGSKA come from the germline V gene (reference sequence). The CDR3 DNA reads as TGCAGTGCTAGAGGGACTAGCGGGGGCCAAATTACCTACGAGCAGTACTTC. Amino acids: CSARGTSGGQITYEQYF.

This chain uses TRBV2 with TRBJ1-1; perhaps TRBD1 as D (5 bases). Germline CDR1 reads SNHLY; CDR2 reads FYNNEI. Trimming removed 2 bases from V and 7 bases from J, with 8 bases in between. The CDR3 runs 12 residues. The CDR3, as DNA: TGTGCCAGCAGTGAAATGAGGGGTGAAGCTTTCTTT. Its translation: CASSEMRGEAFF. Drawing the rest from reference TRBV2 and TRBJ1-1, the complete variable domain is EPEVTQTPSHQVTQMGQEVILRCVPISNHLYFYWYRQILGQKVEFLVSFYNNEISEKSEIFDDQFSVERPDGSNFTLKIRSTKLEDSAMYFCASSEMRGEAFFGQGTRLTVV.

About this clonotype: Germline and junction disagree at one end, which may indicate a read error. The rearrangement joins TRBV7-9 to TRBJ1-2, with D perhaps matching TRBD1 (5 bases). CDR3 size: 15 residues. Germline V gives CDR1 SEHNR, CDR2 FQNEAQ (reference sequence). This CDR3 reads CASSLTGEGRYGFTF. CDR3 bases: TGTGCCAGCAGCTTAACCGGGGAGGGGCGGTATGGCTTCACCTTC.

Note on this clonotype: A read error may produce the germline difference seen at one junction end. The chain couples TRBV28 to TRBJ2-5, with D unclear. The J call may be in error: the DNA end matches TRBJ2-7 better. The germline CDR1 and CDR2 sequences are MDHEN and SYDVKM. The CDR3 length is 12 residues. CDR3 bases: TGTGCCGGCAGTACGTCCACTTACGAGCAGTACTTC. This encodes CAGSTSTYEQYF.

The V gene is TRBV29-1, the J gene TRBJ2-1; a weak D match, TRBD2 (5 bases). The CDR3 consists of 12 residues. V lost 1 base and J 6 bases, leaving 7 bases between the germline ends. Germline V gives CDR1 SQVTM, CDR2 ANQGSEA. The CDR3 coding sequence is TGCAGCGTTGAAGGGAGGTTCAATGAGCAGTTCTTC. Residues: CSVEGRFNEQFF.

The V gene is TRBV20-1, the J gene TRBJ2-3, with 8 bases matching TRBD1. Trimming removed 2 bases from V and 3 bases from J; junction bases left unmatched: 4. There are 14 residues in the CDR3. Germline V gene lookup returns CDR1 DFQATT and CDR2 SNEGSKA (reference sequence). Here the CDR3 DNA reads TGCAGTGCTAGACAGGGGGCGAGGACAGATACGCAGTATTTT. Translated, it gives CSARQGARTDTQYF.

As concerns this clonotype: One end of the junction varies from germline; a read error may be responsible. V gene TRBV5-6 combines with J gene TRBJ1-6, with a tentative D call TRBD1 (5 bases). Germline CDR1 SGHDT, CDR2 YYEEEE. The CDR3 covers 15 residues. Here the CDR3 DNA reads TGTGCCAGCAGCCGGGAATCAAGGGGTAATTCACCCCCCCACTTT. It translates to CASSRESRGNSPPHF.

This clonotype appeared a few times. The chain has TRBV28 and TRBJ2-1; a possible D gene is TRBD1 (6 bases). V was trimmed by 4 bases and J by 6 bases, leaving 16 bases between them. CDR3 size: 15 residues. The germline CDR1 and CDR2 sequences are MDHEN and SYDVKM. The CDR3 is CASSSLSRGGNEQFF. CDR3 coding DNA: TGTGCCAGCAGTTCACTTAGCAGAGGGGGCAATGAGCAGTTCTTC.

V usage is TRBV11-2 and J usage is TRBJ2-1; D could derive from TRBD1 or TRBD2 (6 bases each). The CDR3 contains 16 residues. Germline assignment: CDR1 SGHAT and CDR2 FQNNGV. Trimming took off 5 bases at V and 5 bases at J, with 19 bases between the two ends. The CDR3, as DNA: TGTGCCAGCAGCCCCCTTGGGGGGCGCGTGGACAATGAGCAGTTCTTC. Its protein product is CASSPLGGRVDNEQFF.

This chain connects TRBV9 to TRBJ2-4; unclear D gene. CDR1 is SGDLS, CDR2 YYNGEE, per germline. The CDR3 length is 16 residues. The V gene lost 1 base and the J gene lost 2 bases, with 13 bases spanning the gap. In nucleotides, the CDR3 is TGTGCCAGCAGCGTAACCCCGTTGTTGACCAAAAACATTCAGTACTTC. This sequence encodes CASSVTPLLTKNIQYF.